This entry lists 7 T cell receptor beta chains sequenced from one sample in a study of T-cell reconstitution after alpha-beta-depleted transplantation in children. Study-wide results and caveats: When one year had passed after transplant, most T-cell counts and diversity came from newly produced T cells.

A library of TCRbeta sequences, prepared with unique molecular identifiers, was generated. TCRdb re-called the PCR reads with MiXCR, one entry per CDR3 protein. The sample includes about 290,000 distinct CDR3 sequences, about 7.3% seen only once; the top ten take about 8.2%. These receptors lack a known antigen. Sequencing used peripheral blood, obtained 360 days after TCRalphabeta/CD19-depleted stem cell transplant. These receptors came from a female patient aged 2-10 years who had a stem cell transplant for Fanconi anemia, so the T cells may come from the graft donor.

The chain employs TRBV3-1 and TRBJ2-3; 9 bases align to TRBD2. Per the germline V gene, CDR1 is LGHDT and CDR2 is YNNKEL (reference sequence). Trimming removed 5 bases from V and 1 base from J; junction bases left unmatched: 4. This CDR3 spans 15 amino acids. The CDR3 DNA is TGTGCCAGCAGCAAGCGGGGGGCAGGCACAGATACGCAGTATTTT. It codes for CASSKRGAGTDTQYF.

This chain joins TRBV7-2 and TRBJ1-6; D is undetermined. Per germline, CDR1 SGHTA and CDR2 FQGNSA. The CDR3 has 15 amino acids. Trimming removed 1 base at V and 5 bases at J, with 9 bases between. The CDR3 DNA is TGTGCCAGCAGCTTAGAGGGATTTGATAATTCACCCCTCCACTTT. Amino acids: CASSLEGFDNSPLHF.

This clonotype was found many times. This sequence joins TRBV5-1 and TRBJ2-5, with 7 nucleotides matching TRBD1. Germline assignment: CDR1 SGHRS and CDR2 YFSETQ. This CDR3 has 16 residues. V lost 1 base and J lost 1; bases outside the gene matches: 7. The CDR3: CASSLMTGSGQETQYF. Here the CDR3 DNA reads TGCGCCAGCAGCTTGATGACAGGGTCGGGCCAAGAGACCCAGTACTTC.

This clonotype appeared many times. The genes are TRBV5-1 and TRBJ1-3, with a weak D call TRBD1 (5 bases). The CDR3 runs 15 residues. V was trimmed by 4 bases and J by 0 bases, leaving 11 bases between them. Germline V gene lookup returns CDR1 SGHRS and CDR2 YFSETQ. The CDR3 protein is CASSQGHGSGNTIYF. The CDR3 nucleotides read TGCGCCAGCAGCCAAGGACACGGCTCTGGAAACACCATATATTTT.

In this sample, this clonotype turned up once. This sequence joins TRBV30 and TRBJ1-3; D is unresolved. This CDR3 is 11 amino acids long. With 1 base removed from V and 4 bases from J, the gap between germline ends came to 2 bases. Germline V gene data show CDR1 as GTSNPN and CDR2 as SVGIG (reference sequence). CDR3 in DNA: TGTGCCTGGAGTGAAGGAAACACCATATATTTT. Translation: CAWSEGNTIYF.

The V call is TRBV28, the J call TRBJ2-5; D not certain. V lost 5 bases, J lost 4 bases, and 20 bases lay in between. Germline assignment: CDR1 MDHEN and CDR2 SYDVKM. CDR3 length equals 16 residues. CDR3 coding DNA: TGTGCCAGCAGTCCGACCGCTTTGCTGGAACGAGAGACCCAGTACTTC. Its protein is CASSPTALLERETQYF. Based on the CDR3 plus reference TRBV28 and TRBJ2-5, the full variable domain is DVKVTQSSRYLVKRTGEKVFLECVQDMDHENMFWYRQDPGLGLRLIYFSYDVKMKEKGDIPEGYSVSREKKERFSLILESASTNQTSMYLCASSPTALLERETQYFGPGTRLLVL.

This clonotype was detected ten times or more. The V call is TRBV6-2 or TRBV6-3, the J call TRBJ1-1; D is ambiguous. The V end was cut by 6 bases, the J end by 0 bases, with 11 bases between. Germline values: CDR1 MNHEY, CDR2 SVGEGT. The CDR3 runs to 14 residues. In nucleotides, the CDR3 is TGTGCCAGCAGATTACATCCCCTGAACACTGAAGCTTTCTTT. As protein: CASRLHPLNTEAFF.